This TCR beta chain was found in a study of shared clonotypes between healthy human individuals. The CDR3 contains 16 residues. Germline CDR1 reads SGHVS; CDR2 reads FQNEAQ. The V and J ends lost 4 bases and 4 bases respectively, with 16 bases between them. Only CD45RO-negative cells positively selected for CCR7 counted as naive CD8 cells, so terminally differentiated effector memory CD45RA+ cells were excluded. Of note for this clone: The antigen remains unidentified.

The assay ran at deep level. Method: immunoSEQ multiplex PCR; TCRdb's copy keeps in-frame clones and lacks some. The table shows roughly 2,000,000 clones, with about 95% occurring only once. Broader study findings: Larger estimated richness was generally seen in naive subsets than in memory subsets. Rarefaction indicated that sorted-subset sequencing remained incomplete although depth was large.

Sequencing was performed on naive CD8+ T cells sorted from blood. The TCR was taken from a man younger than 35 in good health. The chain employs TRBV7-8 and TRBJ1-4; possibly TRBD1 for D (6 bases). CDR3 residues: CASSSLGGALNEKLFF. CDR3 sequence (DNA): TGTGCCAGCAGCTCCCTCGGGGGGGCGCTTAATGAAAAACTGTTTTTT.